Each of the 16 T cell receptor beta chains below was sequenced from the same sample in a study of shared clonotypes between healthy human individuals. The table came from immunoSEQ multiplex PCR; TCRdb's copy has only in-frame clones and leaves some out. The repertoire has fewer than 400,000 clones, around two thirds of them found once; the top ten carry over 9%. The sample was memory CD4+ T cells sorted from blood. Specified subset: CD45RA-negative fraction. These receptors were collected from a man younger than 40 in good health.

This clone was counted many times. CDR3 coding DNA: TGTGCCAGCTCTTACGAGAATCAGCCCCAGCATTTT. Translating it yields CASSYENQPQHF. The chain joins TRBV18 to TRBJ1-5, with D hard to call. CDR1 KGHSH and CDR2 LQKENI come from the germline V gene. V lost 6 bases to trimming and J lost 4 bases, with 7 bases between them. The CDR3 runs to 12 residues. Full variable domain (remainder filled in from reference TRBV18 and TRBJ1-5): NAGVMQNPRHLVRRRGQEARLRCSPMKGHSHVYWYRQLPEEGLKFMVYLQKENIIDESGMPKERFSAEFPKEGPSILRIQQVVRGDSAAYFCASSYENQPQHFGDGTRLSIL.

In its sample, this clone was seen a few times. The chain links TRBV29-1 to TRBJ2-1; no clear D. The length of the CDR3 is 13 residues. The germline V and J ends were trimmed by 4 bases and 4 bases, with 11 bases remaining between them. CDR1 SQVTM and CDR2 ANQGSEA come from the germline V gene. The CDR3: CSVVIGRYNEQFF. In DNA, the CDR3 is TGCAGCGTTGTAATAGGCCGATACAATGAGCAGTTCTTC.

This sequence joins TRBV5-1 and TRBJ2-3; TRBD2 matches at 11 bases. V was clipped by 2 bases and J by 2 bases; unmatched bases: 1. In germline, CDR1 is SGHRS, CDR2 YFSETQ. This CDR3 spans 15 amino acids. In nucleotides, the CDR3 is TGCGCCAGCAGCTTTAGCGGGAGGGTCACAGATACGCAGTATTTT. This encodes CASSFSGRVTDTQYF.

The J gene is TRBJ2-1, the V gene TRBV4-3; the D call may be TRBD1 or TRBD2 (5 bases each). This CDR3 region has 16 residues. Germline V gene data show CDR1 as LGHNA and CDR2 as YSLEER. Trimming took 4 bases from V and 0 from J, leaving 13 bases between them. CDR3 loop: CASSPTPGSSYNEQFF. The CDR3 region has the DNA TGCGCCAGCAGCCCCACGCCAGGGAGCTCCTACAATGAGCAGTTCTTC.

The chain links TRBV9 to TRBJ2-7, with D tentatively TRBD1 or TRBD2 (5 bases each). CDR3 length: 16 residues. The germline V gene encodes CDR1 SGDLS and CDR2 YYNGEE. V lost 1 base and J 2 bases, leaving 16 bases between the germline ends. CDR3 protein: CASSVPVRGTPYEQYF. DNA of the CDR3: TGTGCCAGCAGCGTACCCGTCCGGGGCACCCCCTACGAGCAGTACTTC.

The chain uses TRBV7-2 and TRBJ1-5; unclear D gene. Germline CDR1 SGHTA, CDR2 FQGNSA. This CDR3 is 14 amino acids long. V was shortened by 6 bases and J by 5 bases, with 14 bases between the two germline ends. The CDR3 bases are TGTGCCAGCAGTCTGGGAGATGGGCATCAGCCCCAGCATTTT. It specifies CASSLGDGHQPQHF.

The rearrangement joins TRBV5-5 to TRBJ2-7; 8 bases are a match to TRBD1. Germline V gene lookup returns CDR1 SGHKS and CDR2 YYEKEE (reference sequence). The CDR3 covers 15 residues. V gave up 4 bases and J gave up 4 bases; unmatched junction bases: 10. CDR3 protein: CASSPTGTGLYEQYF. The CDR3 DNA is TGTGCCAGCAGCCCGACGGGGACAGGCCTATACGAGCAGTACTTC.

The chain couples TRBV27 to TRBJ2-5, with D perhaps matching TRBD1 or TRBD2 (6 bases each). CDR3 length: 15 amino acids. V lost 6 bases and J lost 7, with 21 bases in between. CDR1 and CDR2 from the germline V gene are MNHEY and SMNVEV (reference sequence). The CDR3 DNA sequence: TGTGCCAGCAGCCCGAGGGGGGCCGGGGTTGGGACCCAGTACTTC. Its translation: CASSPRGAGVGTQYF.

Concerning this clone itself: The sample carries other DNA sequences with the same CDR3. This chain connects TRBV18 to TRBJ2-4, with D possibly TRBD1 on 6 matching bases. Germline V CDR1 and CDR2: KGHSH, LQKENI. This CDR3 is 16 amino acids long. The V end was cut by 2 bases, the J end by 0 bases, with 11 bases between. CDR3 residues: CASSPKDSLAKNIQYF. The CDR3 DNA reads as TGTGCCAGCTCACCAAAGGACAGTCTAGCCAAAAACATTCAGTACTTC.

This rearrangement joins TRBV20-1 to TRBJ2-7, with 7 bases fitting TRBD2. This CDR3 is 10 amino acids long. Trimming cost V 6 bases and J 5 bases; bases outside gene matches: 1. Germline assignment: CDR1 DFQATT and CDR2 SNEGSKA (reference sequence). CDR3 DNA: TGCAGTGCCCTAGCGGACGAGCAGTACTTC. Amino acid sequence: CSALADEQYF.

A word on this clone: Within the sample, other DNA sequences also encode this same CDR3. The chain employs TRBV6-5 and TRBJ2-2; 7 bases align to TRBD2. Trimming cost V 2 bases and J 6 bases; bases outside gene matches: 0. Germline V gene sequence: CDR1 MNHEY, CDR2 SVGAGI. This CDR3 has 13 amino acids. The CDR3 protein is CASSYAGAGELFF. The CDR3 region has the DNA TGTGCCAGCAGTTACGCGGGAGCCGGGGAGCTGTTTTTT.

The gene calls are TRBV7-9 and TRBJ2-3; TRBD2 agrees at 13 bases. The CDR3 is made up of 15 amino acids. Losses at the gene ends were 4 bases for V and 4 bases for J; bases not matched to a gene: 2. CDR1 and CDR2 from the germline V gene are SEHNR and FQNEAQ (reference sequence). This CDR3 reads CASSWTSGSADTQYF. CDR3 DNA: TGTGCCAGCAGCTGGACTAGCGGGAGTGCAGATACGCAGTATTTT.

The chain links TRBV5-4 to TRBJ2-1, with TRBD2 matching 7 bases. Trimming removed 2 bases from V and 5 bases from J; junction bases left unmatched: 13. CDR3 size: 17 residues. CDR1 is SGHNT, CDR2 YYREEE, per germline (reference sequence). In nucleotides, the CDR3 is TGTGCCAGCAGCTTAAAAGGACTTAGGCTAGCGGACAATGAGCAGTTCTTC. This translates into CASSLKGLRLADNEQFF.

The chain couples TRBV14 to TRBJ1-1; TRBD1 might be the D (6 bases). Germline values: CDR1 SGHDN, CDR2 FVKESK. The CDR3 loop spans 17 amino acids. The ends were cut back, 0 bases at V and 4 bases at J, with 18 bases in the middle. The CDR3 loop reads CASSQDPWKPGATEAFF. Written as DNA, the CDR3 is TGTGCCAGCAGCCAAGATCCTTGGAAGCCGGGGGCCACTGAAGCTTTCTTT.

Here the CDR3 reads CASSSDPGWVEQYF. The CDR3 DNA reads TGTGCCAGCAGCTCAGACCCGGGATGGGTCGAGCAGTACTTC. This sequence joins TRBV14 and TRBJ2-7, with D maybe TRBD2 (5 bases). Germline CDR1 reads SGHDN; CDR2 reads FVKESK. The CDR3 runs to 14 residues. Trimming pared 5 bases from V and 6 bases from J, leaving 17 bases between.

The chain combines TRBV2 with TRBJ2-5; D is uncertain. The V end lost 4 bases, the J end lost 2 bases, and 14 bases lay between the germline ends. The CDR3 spans 15 residues. Germline V CDR1 and CDR2: SNHLY, FYNNEI. DNA for the CDR3: TGTGCCAGCAGTGCCCACCGGGCCCTACAAGAGACCCAGTACTTC. Protein product: CASSAHRALQETQYF.